These 22 T cell receptor beta chains came from one sample sequenced in a study of blood T cell repertoires in COVID-19. Some clones are missing from TCRdb's copy, which holds only in-frame ones; the method was immunoSEQ multiplex PCR. Among roughly 200,000 clones listed, approximately 88% were seen once. The sequencing sample was made of peripheral blood. The receptors here all came from a middle-aged man with acute or convalescent COVID-19.

The V gene is TRBV7-9, the J gene TRBJ1-2, with 7 bases lining up with TRBD1. The CDR3 contains 14 residues. With V trimmed by 2 bases and J by 7 bases, 7 bases remained unmatched. Germline assignment: CDR1 SEHNR and CDR2 FQNEAQ (reference sequence). DNA for the CDR3: TGTGCCAGCAGCTTAACCGGGAACAGGGGTGGCTACACCTTC. This sequence encodes CASSLTGNRGGYTF.

This rearrangement joins TRBV5-4 to TRBJ2-7, with 9 bases aligning to TRBD2. Germline assignment: CDR1 SGHNT and CDR2 YYREEE (reference sequence). The CDR3 is 15 amino acids. V lost 3 bases, J lost 6 bases, and 10 bases stayed unmatched. CDR3: CASSSTLAGEIEQYF. CDR3 nucleotide sequence: TGTGCCAGCAGCTCGACTTTAGCGGGAGAAATCGAGCAGTACTTC.

For this clone: The same CDR3 also results from other DNA sequences found in this sample. V gene TRBV27 combines with J gene TRBJ2-2, with 11 bases fitting TRBD2. CDR1 is MNHEY, CDR2 SMNVEV, per germline (reference sequence). The CDR3 sequence is 15 residues long. The V segment lost 5 bases and the J segment 4 bases; nucleotides outside the gene matches: 3. The CDR3 nucleotides are TGTGCCAGCAGTCCCGGGACTAGCGGCACCGGGGAGCTGTTTTTT. Amino acid sequence: CASSPGTSGTGELFF.

The CDR3 bases are TGTGCCAGCAGTCGCCGGACAAGCAATCAGCCCCAGCATTTT. It yields the protein CASSRRTSNQPQHF. The chain has TRBV27 and TRBJ1-5; tentative D call: TRBD1 (5 bases). Germline CDR1 MNHEY, CDR2 SMNVEV (reference sequence). The CDR3 is made up of 14 amino acids. V lost 5 bases and J lost 1, with 9 bases in between.

The chain uses TRBV5-8 and TRBJ2-1, with unresolved D. Germline lookup yields CDR1 SGHTS and CDR2 YDEGEE. The CDR3 extends over 15 amino acids. V was trimmed by 0 bases and J by 7 bases, leaving 14 bases between them. CDR3 nucleotide sequence: TGTGCCAGCAGCTTGGGCGACACCCCCCTGAATGAGCAGTTCTTC. It specifies CASSLGDTPLNEQFF.

The chain carries TRBV29-1 and TRBJ1-2; the D gene is possibly TRBD1 (5 bases). The CDR3 covers 13 residues. V was trimmed by 6 bases and J by 7 bases, leaving 18 bases between them. Germline V gene data show CDR1 as SQVTM and CDR2 as ANQGSEA. The CDR3 loop is CSVFAVQGSGYTF. The CDR3, as DNA: TGCAGCGTCTTCGCTGTGCAGGGTAGTGGCTACACCTTC.

V gene TRBV5-1 combines with J gene TRBJ2-7; D is perhaps TRBD1 (6 bases). CDR3 size: 16 residues. Germline V CDR1 and CDR2: SGHRS, YFSETQ. Trimming cost V 2 bases and J 0 bases, with 15 bases left between them. The chain's CDR3 is CASSLGGITGSYEQYF. CDR3 nucleotides: TGCGCCAGCAGCTTAGGGGGTATCACCGGCTCCTACGAGCAGTACTTC.

The chain links TRBV6-5 to TRBJ2-7, with D possibly TRBD1 on 5 matching bases. The V end lost 0 bases, the J end lost 5 bases, and 14 bases lay between the germline ends. This CDR3 comprises 15 residues. Germline V lookup: CDR1 MNHEY, CDR2 SVGAGI. The chain's CDR3 is CASSYSLSGPDEQYF. CDR3 coding DNA: TGTGCCAGCAGTTACTCCTTGTCAGGGCCAGACGAGCAGTACTTC.

The chain is built from TRBV19 and TRBJ2-6; D gene ambiguous. V lost 3 bases and J 1 base, leaving 16 bases between the germline ends. The CDR3 loop spans 18 amino acids. CDR1 is LNHDA and CDR2 is SQIVND in the germline V gene (reference sequence). The CDR3 DNA sequence: TGTGCCAGTAGTATGAACGGAGCCCTCCGATCTGGGGCCAACGTCCTGACTTTC. This gives the protein CASSMNGALRSGANVLTF. The variable domain in full, completed from reference TRBV19 and TRBJ2-6, reads DGGITQSPKYLFRKEGQNVTLSCEQNLNHDAMYWYRQDPGQGLRLIYYSQIVNDFQKGDIAEGYSVSREKKESFPLTVTSAQKNPTAFYLCASSMNGALRSGANVLTFGAGSRLTVL.

V gene TRBV19 combines with J gene TRBJ1-1; a weak D match, TRBD1 (5 bases). Between the trimmed V and J ends, which lost 2 bases and 1 base, there was a span of 8 bases. The CDR3 has 14 amino acids. Germline V CDR1 and CDR2: LNHDA, SQIVND (reference sequence). CDR3 coding DNA: TGTGCCAGTAGTATACCCGACAGGAACACTGAAGCTTTCTTT. Translating gives CASSIPDRNTEAFF.

V and J are TRBV12-5 and TRBJ1-2, with D possibly being TRBD1 (6 bases). Germline-derived CDR1 and CDR2 are LGHNT and FRNRAP. CDR3 length: 14 residues. The germline V and J ends were trimmed by 2 bases and 3 bases, with 10 bases remaining between them. In DNA form, the CDR3 reads TGTGCTAGTGGTTTGCTTGGGGGCGACTATGGCTACACCTTC. Protein: CASGLLGGDYGYTF.

As regards this clone: Other DNA variants within this sample encode the same CDR3. The chain has TRBV6-5 and TRBJ1-1; 11 nucleotides agree with TRBD1. V shed 4 bases, J shed 5 bases, and the junction held 3 bases outside the gene matches. The CDR3 is made up of 14 amino acids. The germline V gene has CDR1 MNHEY and CDR2 SVGAGI. For the CDR3, the DNA is TGTGCCAGCAGTTGGGGGACAGGGGGGACTGAAGCTTTCTTT. Amino acids: CASSWGTGGTEAFF.

The chain uses TRBV29-1 and TRBJ2-3; 9 nucleotides match TRBD2. This CDR3 contains 16 residues. The V segment lost 4 bases and the J segment 2 bases; nucleotides outside the gene matches: 10. In germline, CDR1 is SQVTM, CDR2 ANQGSEA. CDR3 sequence: CSVVPLAGVHTDTQYF. The CDR3 bases are TGCAGCGTTGTCCCACTAGCGGGCGTCCACACAGATACGCAGTATTTT.

J is TRBJ2-7 and V is TRBV5-6, with a possible D match to TRBD1 (6 bases). The CDR3 is made up of 14 amino acids. Between the trimmed V and J ends, which lost 1 base and 2 bases, there was a span of 10 bases. Germline V gives CDR1 SGHDT, CDR2 YYEEEE. In DNA form, the CDR3 reads TGTGCCAGCAGCTTGACAGGGAATCCCTACGAGCAGTACTTC. Translating gives CASSLTGNPYEQYF.

V is TRBV2 and J is TRBJ1-4; a possible D gene is TRBD1 (5 bases). Germline loops: CDR1 SNHLY, CDR2 FYNNEI. V lost 8 bases to trimming and J lost 0 bases, with 16 bases between them. The length of the CDR3 is 16 residues. CDR3 sequence: CASEPQGRATNEKLFF. Here the CDR3 DNA reads TGTGCCAGCGAGCCCCAGGGAAGAGCAACTAATGAAAAACTGTTTTTT.

The J gene is TRBJ1-6, the V gene TRBV11-2; no definite D call. This CDR3 region has 15 residues. Between the trimmed V and J ends, which lost 5 bases and 0 bases, there was a span of 8 bases. CDR1 and CDR2 from the germline V gene are SGHAT and FQNNGV. CDR3 in amino acids: CASSGGSSYNSPLHF. DNA of the CDR3: TGTGCCAGCAGCGGCGGGAGCTCCTATAATTCACCCCTCCACTTT. Full variable domain (missing parts from reference TRBV11-2 and TRBJ1-6): EAGVAQSPRYKIIEKRQSVAFWCNPISGHATLYWYQQILGQGPKLLIQFQNNGVVDDSQLPKDRFSAERLKGVDSTLKIQPAKLEDSAVYLCASSGGSSYNSPLHFGNGTRLTVT.

The CDR3 bases are TGCGCCAGCAGCCCGACAGGTAGAAACCAAGAGACCCAGTACTTC. Its translation is CASSPTGRNQETQYF. V is TRBV5-1 and J is TRBJ2-5; D possibly corresponds to TRBD1 (6 bases). CDR1 is SGHRS and CDR2 is YFSETQ in the germline V gene. Trimming removed 4 bases from V and 0 bases from J, with 13 bases in between. The CDR3 sequence is 15 residues long.

V gene TRBV6-5 combines with J gene TRBJ1-3; D remains unclear. Looked up from germline, CDR1 is MNHEY and CDR2 is SVGAGI. Trimming took 7 bases from V and 4 from J, leaving 17 bases between them. This CDR3 has 15 amino acids. CDR3 nucleotides: TGTGCCAGCACGGAGCGATCCTTGTCGGGAAACACCATATATTTT. Protein: CASTERSLSGNTIYF.

This clone was recorded once. In DNA, the CDR3 is TGTGCCAGTAGCTCGACAGCTCCCACGGCAGATACGCAGTATTTT. Protein sequence: CASSSTAPTADTQYF. The chain is built from TRBV19 and TRBJ2-3; D may be TRBD1 (5 bases). V lost 6 bases, J lost 4 bases, and 17 bases lay in between. Germline loops: CDR1 LNHDA, CDR2 SQIVND (reference sequence). CDR3 length equals 15 residues.

CDR3 region: CASSSPRRGGGETQYF. The CDR3 DNA is TGTGCCAGCAGCTCTCCCCGCAGGGGCGGTGGTGAGACCCAGTACTTC. J is TRBJ2-5 and V is TRBV14, with D maybe TRBD1 (6 bases). CDR3 length: 16 amino acids. Germline V gene lookup returns CDR1 SGHDN and CDR2 FVKESK. V lost 5 bases and J lost 5, with 21 bases in between.

The V gene is TRBV27, the J gene TRBJ1-1, with 9 bases lining up with TRBD1. The CDR3 covers 15 residues. Unmatched junction bases numbered 5, after V lost 5 bases and J lost 1 base. The germline gives CDR1 MNHEY, CDR2 SMNVEV (reference sequence). Here the CDR3 DNA reads TGTGCCAGCAGTCTAGGGGACAGGGAGAACACTGAAGCTTTCTTT. Amino acid sequence: CASSLGDRENTEAFF.

This clone is a singleton in its sample. CDR3 nucleotide sequence: TGTGCCTGGAGTAGAGGACTAGCGGGAGCAAACGAGCAGTTCTTC. This translates into CAWSRGLAGANEQFF. The chain joins TRBV30 to TRBJ2-1; 13 bases line up with TRBD2. With V trimmed by 2 bases and J by 10 bases, 8 bases remained unmatched. The CDR3 spans 15 residues. Per the germline V gene, CDR1 is GTSNPN and CDR2 is SVGIG (reference sequence).